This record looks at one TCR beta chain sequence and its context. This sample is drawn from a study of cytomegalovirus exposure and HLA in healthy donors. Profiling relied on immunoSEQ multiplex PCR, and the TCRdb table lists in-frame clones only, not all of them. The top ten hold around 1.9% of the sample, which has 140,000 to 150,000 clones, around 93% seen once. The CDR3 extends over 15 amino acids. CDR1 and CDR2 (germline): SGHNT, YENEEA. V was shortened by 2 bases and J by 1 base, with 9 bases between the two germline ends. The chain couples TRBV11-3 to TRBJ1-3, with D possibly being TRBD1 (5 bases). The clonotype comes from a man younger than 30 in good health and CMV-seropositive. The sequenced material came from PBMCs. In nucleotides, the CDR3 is TGTGCCAGCAGCTTACGATCAGGGTCTGGAAACACCATATATTTT. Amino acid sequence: CASSLRSGSGNTIYF.